These T cell receptor beta chains were read from a single sample in a study of T-cell memory formation after mild COVID-19. TCRdb processed the 5' RACE reads anew with MiXCR; each CDR3 protein has one entry. The profile shows about 400,000 distinct CDR3 sequences, about 22% of them singletons. The specimen was PBMCs or a T cell subset sorted from them (not recorded which). The receptor set was obtained from an adult woman who had mild COVID-19 (a few samples of this study predate the infection). Cell type and time point are not known. The CDR3 runs from the conserved cysteine through the conserved F or W. A D gene is named only where the DNA matches it firmly. Only some rows state a clone size, as once, few, many or a class for expanded clones.

v_call: TRBV2; clone_size: .; d_call: .; j_call: TRBJ1-1; cdr3_nt: TGTGCCAGCAGTGAGGTCCGCATAGAGGCTGCTGAAGCTTTCTTT; cdr3_aa: CASSEVRIEAAEAFF
v_call: TRBV18; clone_size: few; d_call: .; j_call: TRBJ2-1; cdr3_nt: TGTGCCAGCTCACCTCAGAATGGGAATGAGCAGTTCTTC; cdr3_aa: CASSPQNGNEQFF
v_call: TRBV5-1; clone_size: many; d_call: .; j_call: TRBJ2-1; cdr3_nt: TGCGCCAGCAGCTTGGGCCTGTACAATGAGCAGTTCTTC; cdr3_aa: CASSLGLYNEQFF
v_call: TRBV9; clone_size: .; d_call: .; j_call: TRBJ2-7; cdr3_nt: TGTGCCAGCAGCCCGAGCGGCCGCTACTACGAGCAGTACTTC; cdr3_aa: CASSPSGRYYEQYF
v_call: TRBV12-3/TRBV12-4; clone_size: .; d_call: TRBD1; j_call: TRBJ1-6; cdr3_nt: TGTGCCAGCAGTAGGACAGGACTGCCTTCACCCCTCCACTTT; cdr3_aa: CASSRTGLPSPLHF
v_call: TRBV9; clone_size: .; d_call: TRBD1; j_call: TRBJ2-3; cdr3_nt: TGTGCCAGCAGCGTAGGGGACAGGGGCACAGATACGCAGTATTTT; cdr3_aa: CASSVGDRGTDTQYF
v_call: TRBV7-3; clone_size: few; d_call: .; j_call: TRBJ2-3; cdr3_nt: TGTGCCAGCAGCCCGACCAGGGATGATACGCAGTATTTT; cdr3_aa: CASSPTRDDTQYF
v_call: TRBV30; clone_size: many; d_call: TRBD2; j_call: TRBJ2-1; cdr3_nt: TGTGCCACTACTGCACTAGCGGGACATGAGCAGTTCTTC; cdr3_aa: CATTALAGHEQFF
v_call: TRBV7-7; clone_size: few; d_call: TRBD1; j_call: TRBJ1-4; cdr3_nt: TGTGCCAGCAGCTTATCCCGACAGGGGACCTGCAACGGGAATGAAAAACTGTTTTTT; cdr3_aa: CASSLSRQGTCNGNEKLFF
v_call: TRBV7-9; clone_size: .; d_call: TRBD2; j_call: TRBJ2-4; cdr3_nt: TGTGCCAGCAGCCCCCCAGCGGGAGGGAAAAACATTCAGTACTTC; cdr3_aa: CASSPPAGGKNIQYF
v_call: TRBV5-5; clone_size: few; d_call: .; j_call: TRBJ1-5; cdr3_nt: TGTGCCAGCCGCCAGGGACTTAGCAATCAGCCCCAGCATTTT; cdr3_aa: CASRQGLSNQPQHF
v_call: TRBV20-1; clone_size: .; d_call: TRBD2; j_call: TRBJ2-1; cdr3_nt: TGCAGTGCCCCAGAAGGAGGGCTAGCGGGAGTGGCGGAGCAGTTCTTC; cdr3_aa: CSAPEGGLAGVAEQFF
v_call: TRBV5-8; clone_size: .; d_call: TRBD2; j_call: TRBJ2-5; cdr3_nt: TGTGCCCCCCGGACTAGCGGGAGTGGTGAGACCCAGTACTTC; cdr3_aa: CAPRTSGSGETQYF